These 4 T cell receptor beta chains came from one sample sequenced in a study of T cell repertoires in cytomegalovirus infection. TCRdb recomputed calls from the reads with MiXCR, one row per CDR3 protein. Among around 740,000 distinct CDR3 sequences listed, approximately 40% were seen once. What was sequenced was PBMCs. These TCRs come from a human donor in good health (CMV status not recorded). Some clones in this sample may be carry-over from other donors' samples.

For the CDR3, the DNA is TGTGCCAGCAGCTCCCCGACCCAAAACAAAAACCCCTACGAGCAGTACTTC. Residues: CASSSPTQNKNPYEQYF. This rearrangement joins TRBV7-3 to TRBJ2-7; no definite D call. The germline gives CDR1 SGHTA, CDR2 FQGTGA. The CDR3 contains 17 residues. V was trimmed by 4 bases and J by 2 bases, leaving 21 bases between them.

J is TRBJ2-5 and V is TRBV19; the match to TRBD2 covers 10 bases. Germline CDR1 and CDR2: LNHDA and SQIVND (reference sequence). The length of the CDR3 is 17 residues. The J segment lost 0 bases and the V segment lost 4 bases, leaving 8 bases of the junction unmatched. CDR3 sequence (DNA): TGTGCCAGTAGTACGCTACCGGGACTAGCGTACCAAGAGACCCAGTACTTC. Translated, it gives CASSTLPGLAYQETQYF.

The CDR3 region has the DNA TGTGCCAGCAGCACCAAGAGGACGGCTTCCTACGAGCAGTACTTC. It is translated as CASSTKRTASYEQYF. The chain recombines TRBV7-2 with TRBJ2-7; D not resolved. This CDR3 region has 15 residues. The V end was cut by 5 bases, the J end by 1 base, with 15 bases between. CDR1 and CDR2 from the germline V gene are SGHTA and FQGNSA.

This sequence joins TRBV9 and TRBJ1-1; the D is unclear. Germline V lookup: CDR1 SGDLS, CDR2 YYNGEE. Trimming took off 4 bases at V and 8 bases at J, with 9 bases between the two ends. The length of the CDR3 is 11 residues. The CDR3, as DNA: TGTGCCAGCAGCAGAGAGGACGAAGCTTTCTTT. Its protein is CASSREDEAFF. Together with reference TRBV9 and TRBJ1-1, the CDR3 gives the full variable domain: DSGVTQTPKHLITATGQRVTLRCSPRSGDLSVYWYQQSLDQGLQFLIQYYNGEERAKGNILERFSAQQFPDLHSELNLSSLELGDSALYFCASSREDEAFFGQGTRLTVV.